This is a list of T cell receptor beta chains from one sample in a study of shared clonotypes between healthy human individuals. Using immunoSEQ multiplex PCR, the repertoire was profiled, and TCRdb retains in-frame clones only, with some absent. The table lists around 1.9 million clones, more than 85% of them singletons, with under 2% in the top ten. Input material: naive CD8+ T cells from PBMCs. Receptors were obtained from a man aged 18 to 30 in good health. Some clones in this sample may be carry-over from other donors' samples. CDR3s include the opening cysteine and the closing phenylalanine or tryptophan. The D gene is left open where the match is weak. Clone sizes are given selectively: once, few, many, or a class where the clone is expanded.

>NA|TRBV9|TRBJ2-7|NA
TGTGCCAGCAGCGTAGAGGGGGTACCCTCCTACGAGCAGTACTTC
CASSVEGVPSYEQYF
>NA|TRBV29-1|TRBJ2-7|NA
TGCAGCGCCGCGGACAGTTCCTACGAGCAGTACTTC
CSAADSSYEQYF
>NA|TRBV27|TRBJ1-2|TRBD1
TGTGCCAGCAGTTGGACAGGGGGAGGGTATGGCTACACCTTC
CASSWTGGGYGYTF
>NA|TRBV27|TRBJ2-2|TRBD1
TGTGCCAGCAGTTTAGGGACAGGGGGCCCCGGGGAGCTGTTTTTT
CASSLGTGGPGELFF
>NA|TRBV10-1|TRBJ2-2|NA
TGCGCCAGCGGGGACCAACCCGGGGAGCTGTTTTTT
CASGDQPGELFF
>once|TRBV7-9|TRBJ2-1|TRBD1
TGTGCCAGCAGCAAAGACAGGGAAAATGAGCAGTTCTTC
CASSKDRENEQFF
>NA|TRBV7-3|TRBJ2-1|TRBD2
TGTGCCAGCAGCGAACTAGCGGGACTACCAAATGAGCAGTTCTTC
CASSELAGLPNEQFF
>NA|TRBV27|TRBJ1-2|NA
TGTGCCAGCTCCCAAGGGTCCAGGGTTGCGGGTGGCTACACCTTC
CASSQGSRVAGGYTF
>NA|TRBV21-1|TRBJ2-5|NA
TGTGCCAGCAGCCCTCTTAGGGGGGGCGTGGAGACCCAGTACTTC
CASSPLRGGVETQYF
>NA|TRBV4-3|TRBJ2-1|NA
TGCGCCAGCAGCCTACTCGACAATGAGCAGTTCTTC
CASSLLDNEQFF
>NA|TRBV28|TRBJ1-2|NA
TGTGCCAGCAGTTTAGGTGTCGGGCAGGGGAACCATGGCTACACCTTC
CASSLGVGQGNHGYTF
>once|TRBV28|TRBJ2-3|NA
TGTGCCACCTTTCTAGATACGCAGTATTTT
CATFLDTQYF
>NA|TRBV9|TRBJ2-7|TRBD2
TGTGCCAGCAGCCCCGGGACTAGCGGTAGCGAGCAGTACTTC
CASSPGTSGSEQYF
>NA|TRBV11-2|TRBJ1-3|NA
TGTGCCAGCAGCTTCGGTTACCCGTCTGGAAACACCATATATTTT
CASSFGYPSGNTIYF
>NA|TRBV28|TRBJ2-7|NA
TGTGCCAGCAGTGCCCCTTACAGGGCTGGGGAGCAGTACTTC
CASSAPYRAGEQYF
>NA|TRBV18|TRBJ2-5|TRBD1
TGTGCCAGCTCACCATCAATGGGACAGGGGTCGAGGACCCAGTACTTC
CASSPSMGQGSRTQYF